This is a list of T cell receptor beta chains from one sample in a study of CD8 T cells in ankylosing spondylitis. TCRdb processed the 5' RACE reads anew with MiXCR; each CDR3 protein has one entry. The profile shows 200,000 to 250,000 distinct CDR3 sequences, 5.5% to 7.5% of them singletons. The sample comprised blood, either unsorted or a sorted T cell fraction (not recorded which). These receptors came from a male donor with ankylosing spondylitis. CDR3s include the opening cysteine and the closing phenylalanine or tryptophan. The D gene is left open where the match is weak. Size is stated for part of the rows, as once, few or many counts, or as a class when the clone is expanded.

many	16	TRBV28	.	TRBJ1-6	TGTGCCAGCAGTTGGGGACAAGGCGGGGATCTATTACCCCTCCACTTT	CASSWGQGGDLLPLHF
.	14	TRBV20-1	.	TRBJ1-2	TGCAGTGCTGAGAAAAGGGGGGCTACCTATGGCTACACCTTC	CSAEKRGATYGYTF
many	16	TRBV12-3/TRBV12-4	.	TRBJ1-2	TGTGCCAGCAGTCCCCTGGGTAGGCAACCTCAGTATGGCTACACCTTC	CASSPLGRQPQYGYTF
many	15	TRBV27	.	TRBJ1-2	TGTGCCAGCAGTTTTATTGGGGCAGCTAACTATGGCTACACCTTC	CASSFIGAANYGYTF
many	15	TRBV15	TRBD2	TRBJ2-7	TGTGCCACCAGCAGAGATCGGACTAGTTCTTACGAGCAGTACTTC	CATSRDRTSSYEQYF
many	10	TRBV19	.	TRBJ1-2	TGTGCCACGGCGGGCTATGGCTACACCTTC	CATAGYGYTF
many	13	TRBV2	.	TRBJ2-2	TGTGCCAGCACGACGGGGGACACCGGGGAGCTGTTTTTT	CASTTGDTGELFF
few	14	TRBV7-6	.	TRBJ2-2	TGTGCCAGCAGCTTAGTCGGGGAAACCGGGGAGCTGTTTTTT	CASSLVGETGELFF
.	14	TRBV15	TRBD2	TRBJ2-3	TGTGCCACCAGCACTCGGACTAGCGGGAGGACGCAGTATTTT	CATSTRTSGRTQYF
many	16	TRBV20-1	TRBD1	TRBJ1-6	TGCAGTGCCGACGACAGGGGGGGAACCTATAATTCACCCCTCCACTTT	CSADDRGGTYNSPLHF
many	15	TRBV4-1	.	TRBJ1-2	TGCGCCAGCAGCCAAGAAAATACGATTTACTATGGCTACACCTTC	CASSQENTIYYGYTF
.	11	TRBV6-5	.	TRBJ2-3	TGTGCCAGCAGTTACTCCAGGACGCAGTATTTT	CASSYSRTQYF
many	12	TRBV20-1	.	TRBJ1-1	TGCAGTGCTAGAAGTCGGGACACTGAAGCTTTCTTT	CSARSRDTEAFF
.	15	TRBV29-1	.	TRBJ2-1	TGCAGCGTCCCTTACGCGGGACAAATATACAATGAGCAGTTCTTC	CSVPYAGQIYNEQFF
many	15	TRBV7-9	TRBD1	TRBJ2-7	TGTGCCAGCAGCCTACGACAGGGAAGCTCCTACGAGCAGTACTTC	CASSLRQGSSYEQYF
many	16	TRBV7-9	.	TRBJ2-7	TGTGCCAGCAGCTCGGGCCTGGGGCTAGTCTTCTACGAGCAGTACTTC	CASSSGLGLVFYEQYF
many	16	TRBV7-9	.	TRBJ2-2	TGTGCCAGCAGCTTAGGACGGAGTAGGGACACCGGGGAGCTGTTTTTT	CASSLGRSRDTGELFF
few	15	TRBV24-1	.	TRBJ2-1	TGTGCCACCAGTAAGTTAGCGAACTCCTACAATGAGCAGTTCTTC	CATSKLANSYNEQFF
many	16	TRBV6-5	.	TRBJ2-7	TGTGCCAGCAGTTACTCTGGGACGATGGGACTCTACGAGCAGTACTTC	CASSYSGTMGLYEQYF
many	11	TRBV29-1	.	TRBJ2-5	TGCAGCGTTGAAGAATGGGAGACCCAGTACTTC	CSVEEWETQYF
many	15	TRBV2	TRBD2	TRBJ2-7	TGTGCCAGCAGACGTCTAGCGGGGCCCCCGTACGAGCAGTACTTC	CASRRLAGPPYEQYF
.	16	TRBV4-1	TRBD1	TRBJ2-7	TGCGCCAGCAGCCAAGGACGACAGGGGGCGCGCAACGAGCAGTACTTC	CASSQGRQGARNEQYF
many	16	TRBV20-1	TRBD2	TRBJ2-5	TGCAGTGCCCGGACTAGCGGGAGGACGCTGAAGGTGACCCAGTACTTC	CSARTSGRTLKVTQYF
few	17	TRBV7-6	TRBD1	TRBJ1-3	TGTGCCAGCAGCTCAGCAGGGGGTTTTAGCTCTGGAAACACCATATATTTT	CASSSAGGFSSGNTIYF